The sequence of this TCR beta chain was determined in a study of blood T cells in healthy people across ages. This clonotype has just a few counts. Its matching antigen is unknown. Findings and caveats of the study: TCR beta diversity per million T cells fell roughly linearly with age.

The CDR3 spans 13 residues. Trimming cost V 1 base and J 1 base, with 5 bases left between them. CDR1 SGDLS and CDR2 YYNGEE come from the germline V gene. With a J-beta primer mix and a sample-barcoded 5' primer, a second PCR ran roughly 6 to 12 cycles. TCRdb re-analysed the 5' RACE reads in MiXCR, keeping a single row per CDR3 protein. The data hold 780,000 or so distinct CDR3 sequences, with 45% to 70% observed a single time. The chain is built from TRBV9 and TRBJ1-1; D gene ambiguous. This receptor was identified in a man in his forties in good health. The sample consisted of blood. For the CDR3, the DNA is TGTGCCAGCAGCGTATCAGGGAACACTGAAGCTTTCTTT. It translates to CASSVSGNTEAFF.